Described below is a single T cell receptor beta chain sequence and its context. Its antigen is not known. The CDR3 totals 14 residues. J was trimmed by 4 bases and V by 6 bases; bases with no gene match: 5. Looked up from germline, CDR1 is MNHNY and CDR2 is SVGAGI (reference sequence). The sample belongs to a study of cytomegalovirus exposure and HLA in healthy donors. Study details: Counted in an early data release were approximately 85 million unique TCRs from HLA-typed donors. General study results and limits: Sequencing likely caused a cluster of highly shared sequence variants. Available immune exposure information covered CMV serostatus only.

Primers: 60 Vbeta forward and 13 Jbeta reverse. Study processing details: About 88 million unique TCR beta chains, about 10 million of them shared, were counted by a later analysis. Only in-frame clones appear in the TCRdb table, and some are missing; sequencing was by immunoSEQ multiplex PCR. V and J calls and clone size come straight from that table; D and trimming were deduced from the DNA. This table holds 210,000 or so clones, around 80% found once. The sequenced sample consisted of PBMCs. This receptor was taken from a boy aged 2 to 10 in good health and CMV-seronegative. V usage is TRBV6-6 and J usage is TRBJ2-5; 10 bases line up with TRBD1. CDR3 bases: TGTGCCAGCAGCAGGGACAGGGGCGCAGAGACCCAGTACTTC. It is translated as CASSRDRGAETQYF.